This is a list of T cell receptor beta chains from one sample in a study of blood T cell repertoires in COVID-19. Measured with immunoSEQ multiplex PCR; TCRdb has only the in-frame clones, and not every one. The sample has roughly 180,000 clones, approximately 91% seen once; the top ten hold 2.1%. The specimen sequenced was peripheral blood. The origin of the receptors is a man in his 70s with active or convalescent COVID-19. Each CDR3 is given with its conserved first and last residue. A D gene is named only where the DNA matches it firmly. Size is omitted from some rows. Given values are once, few, many or a class for expanded clones.

TRBJ2-5,TRBV5-4,NA,TRBD2,CASSLGLAGGPDHF,TGTGCCAGCAGCTTGGGACTAGCGGGGGGGCCCGACCACTTC
TRBJ2-1,TRBV18,NA,TRBD1,CASSPGTALYNEQFF,TGTGCCAGCTCACCCGGGACAGCCTTATACAATGAGCAGTTCTTC
TRBJ2-3,TRBV2,NA,TRBD2,CASSALAGGGTDTQYF,TGTGCCAGCAGTGCCCTAGCGGGAGGGGGCACAGATACGCAGTATTTT
TRBJ1-2,TRBV7-2,NA,NA,CASSPRSGDYGYTF,TGTGCCAGCAGCCCCCGGTCGGGAGACTATGGCTACACCTTC
TRBJ2-3,TRBV7-2,NA,TRBD2,CASSLGLAGGRADTQYF,TGTGCCAGCAGCCTGGGACTAGCGGGGGGGAGGGCAGATACGCAGTATTTT
TRBJ2-3,TRBV19,NA,NA,CASSSGSTDTQYF,TGTGCCAGTAGTTCCGGGAGCACAGATACGCAGTATTTT
TRBJ1-4,TRBV7-2,once,TRBD1,CASSAGVQGGGEKLFF,TGTGCCAGCAGCGCAGGGGTACAGGGGGGGGGTGAAAAACTGTTTTTT
TRBJ2-1,TRBV29-1,many,TRBD1,CSVGQGYNEQFF,TGCAGCGTTGGACAGGGGTACAATGAGCAGTTCTTC
TRBJ1-1,TRBV18,NA,NA,CASAPGGPDTEAFF,TGTGCCAGCGCCCCGGGGGGTCCCGACACTGAAGCTTTCTTT
TRBJ1-2,TRBV9,NA,TRBD1,CASSVVGTANYGYTF,TGTGCCAGCAGCGTAGTGGGGACAGCTAACTATGGCTACACCTTC
TRBJ2-1,TRBV19,NA,NA,CASSISKLTYNEQFF,TGTGCCAGTAGTATTTCAAAACTAACCTACAATGAGCAGTTCTTC
TRBJ2-7,TRBV15,once,NA,CATSRDLYSGQYF,TGTGCCACCAGCAGAGACCTCTACTCGGGGCAGTACTTC
TRBJ2-5,TRBV7-2,NA,TRBD1,CASSSGQGGLQETQYF,TGTGCCAGCAGCTCTGGACAGGGGGGCCTACAAGAGACCCAGTACTTC
TRBJ1-3,TRBV28,once,NA,CASSRSSGRNTIYF,TGTGCCAGCAGTCGATCATCGGGAAGAAACACCATATATTTT
TRBJ1-5,TRBV28,NA,TRBD1,CASRAQGVFNQPQHF,TGTGCCAGCAGGGCCCAGGGGGTTTTCAATCAGCCCCAGCATTTT
TRBJ2-1,TRBV7-2,NA,NA,CASSLARGSGEQFF,TGTGCCAGCAGCTTAGCGAGAGGGAGCGGTGAGCAGTTCTTC
TRBJ2-1,TRBV19,NA,TRBD2,CASSIGAGGSYNEQFF,TGTGCCAGTAGTATAGGAGCGGGAGGATCCTACAATGAGCAGTTCTTC
TRBJ1-1,TRBV7-9,NA,NA,CASSQGAGVSTEAFF,TGTGCCAGCAGCCAGGGAGCAGGGGTGAGCACTGAAGCTTTCTTT
TRBJ1-5,TRBV12-2,NA,NA,CASRLGLAGSNQPQHF,TGTGCAAGTCGCTTAGGCCTGGCAGGGAGCAATCAGCCCCAGCATTTT
TRBJ2-7,TRBV7-2,NA,TRBD2,CASSLVLAGANSYEQYF,TGTGCCAGCAGCTTAGTACTAGCGGGGGCTAATTCCTACGAGCAGTACTTC
TRBJ2-2,TRBV27,NA,TRBD1,CASSPRTGTGELFF,TGTGCCAGCAGTCCTAGGACAGGGACCGGGGAGCTGTTTTTT
TRBJ2-3,TRBV10-3,NA,NA,CAARTEDTQYF,TGTGCAGCGAGGACAGAAGATACGCAGTATTTT
TRBJ2-3,TRBV27,NA,TRBD1,CASSPGTGGDTQYF,TGTGCCAGCTCTCCCGGGACAGGGGGAGATACGCAGTATTTT
TRBJ2-1,TRBV7-2,NA,NA,CASRRRGGGIREQFF,TGTGCCAGCAGAAGAAGAGGTGGCGGGATACGGGAGCAGTTCTTC
TRBJ1-2,TRBV28,NA,NA,CASSLAQGYGYTF,TGTGCCAGCAGTTTAGCGCAGGGTTATGGCTACACCTTC
TRBJ2-7,TRBV6-1,NA,NA,CASSVEGYRISYEQYF,TGTGCCAGCAGTGTAGAGGGATACCGCATCTCCTACGAGCAGTACTTC
TRBJ2-1,TRBV5-5,NA,TRBD2,CASSLTSGRGNEQFF,TGTGCCAGCAGCTTAACTAGCGGGAGAGGAAATGAGCAGTTCTTC
TRBJ2-3,TRBV7-9,NA,NA,CASSLGAPPYF,TGTGCCAGCAGCTTAGGCGCTCCACCGTATTTT
TRBJ2-3,TRBV25-1,NA,TRBD2,CASRSGISTDTQYF,TGTGCCAGCAGAAGCGGGATTAGCACAGATACGCAGTATTTT
TRBJ1-1,TRBV18,few,TRBD1,CASSPTGQGISLNTEAFF,TGTGCCAGCTCACCAACGGGACAGGGAATAAGTCTAAACACTGAAGCTTTCTTT
TRBJ2-3,TRBV7-9,NA,TRBD1,CASSVRTGQADTQYF,TGTGCCAGCAGCGTCAGGACAGGGCAAGCAGATACGCAGTATTTT
TRBJ2-7,TRBV28,NA,TRBD1,CASSFGVGGIYEQYF,TGTGCCAGCAGTTTCGGGGTAGGGGGCATCTACGAGCAGTACTTC
TRBJ2-1,TRBV14,few,NA,CASSQQRSSYNEQFF,TGTGCCAGCAGCCAGCAGCGTAGCTCCTACAATGAGCAGTTCTTC
TRBJ2-2,TRBV9,NA,TRBD1,CASSDRGRRNTGELFF,TGTGCCAGCAGCGACAGGGGGCGTCGGAACACCGGGGAGCTGTTTTTT
TRBJ1-2,TRBV27,NA,NA,CASSLGRYYGYTF,TGTGCCAGCAGTTTGGGCAGGTACTATGGCTACACCTTC
TRBJ2-1,TRBV7-2,NA,TRBD1,CASSLGGGAYNEQFF,TGTGCCAGCAGCTTAGGAGGGGGCGCCTACAATGAGCAGTTCTTC
TRBJ2-1,TRBV12-3/TRBV12-4,NA,TRBD1,CASSKGQGVEQFF,TGTGCCAGCAGTAAGGGACAGGGAGTAGAGCAGTTCTTC
TRBJ2-7,TRBV10-1,NA,NA,CASSESGLEQYF,TGCGCCAGCAGTGAGTCGGGGCTAGAGCAGTACTTC
TRBJ2-7,TRBV19,NA,NA,CASSPTTRRTDLSPYEQYF,TGTGCCAGTAGTCCTACCACCCGGAGGACAGATCTTTCACCCTACGAGCAGTACTTC
TRBJ2-1,TRBV5-1,NA,NA,CASSLAVKAYNEQFF,TGCGCCAGCAGCTTGGCAGTAAAAGCCTACAATGAGCAGTTCTTC
TRBJ1-4,TRBV7-2,NA,NA,CASSLVGGQSEKLFF,TGTGCCAGCAGCTTAGTGGGTGGACAGTCCGAAAAACTGTTTTTT
TRBJ2-2,TRBV7-2,NA,TRBD1,CASSVLTGWGFGELFF,TGTGCCAGCAGCGTTTTGACAGGGTGGGGTTTCGGGGAGCTGTTTTTT
TRBJ1-5,TRBV6-5,NA,NA,CASSYSGGAGQPQHF,TGTGCCAGCAGTTACTCAGGAGGGGCCGGACAGCCCCAGCATTTT
TRBJ2-2,TRBV18,NA,TRBD1,CASSPPLRQGGTGELFF,TGTGCCAGCTCACCTCCGCTTAGACAGGGCGGCACCGGGGAGCTGTTTTTT
TRBJ1-3,TRBV11-2,once,NA,CASSPTGSSGNTIYF,TGTGCCAGCAGCCCAACAGGGAGCTCTGGAAACACCATATATTTT
TRBJ1-6,TRBV6-5,NA,NA,CASRQSTGSPLHF,TGTGCCAGCAGACAATCGACAGGTTCACCCCTCCACTTT